In its sample, the clone carrying this T cell receptor beta chain was seen a few times. This sample is drawn from a study of T-cell reconstitution after alpha-beta-depleted transplantation in children. Unique molecular identifiers were used in preparing the TCRbeta library. MiXCR, run by TCRdb on the PCR reads, gives a single entry per CDR3 protein. The sample has around 680,000 distinct CDR3 sequences; around 16% are singletons. Germline V lookup: CDR1 SEHNR, CDR2 FQNEAQ (reference sequence). There are 13 residues in the CDR3. Between the trimmed V and J ends, which lost 5 bases and 8 bases, there was a span of 15 bases.

Sequencing used PBMCs from the stem cell graft donor, obtained from the stem cell graft. The chain uses TRBV7-9 and TRBJ1-2, with D maybe TRBD1 (5 bases). This sequence was found in a human donor who donated a stem cell graft to a child with acute myeloid leukemia. The CDR3 DNA follows: TGTGCCAGCAGCGCCAATCCAGGACAAGGCTACACCTTC. Amino acid sequence: CASSANPGQGYTF.